This T cell receptor (beta chain) was recorded in a study of Ad26.COV2.S vaccination and SARS-CoV-2 variants. In the study overall: Donor was one of the participants in the Ad26.COV2.S arm of the COV1001 trial. Intramuscularly, Ad26.COV2.S was given either once or twice, 56 days apart.

The germline V and J ends were trimmed by 1 base and 2 bases, with 12 bases remaining between them. In germline, CDR1 is LNHDA, CDR2 SQIVND (reference sequence). CDR3 length: 15 residues. This clone was detected only a few times. Sequencing used immunoSEQ multiplex PCR; TCRdb keeps in-frame clones, though not all of them. The table lists roughly 700,000 clones, about 89% of them singletons, with about 1.5% in the top ten. Treatment given: approximately 18 received Ad26.COV2.S at low or high dose, single or two shots; several received placebo; per-sample allocation not given. Sampling was done on day 63 after the first vaccine or placebo injection.

The genes are TRBV19 and TRBJ2-7, with D perhaps matching TRBD1 (6 bases). The source is a person aged 18-60 years who received the Ad26.COV2.S COVID-19 vaccine or a placebo. The input for sequencing was peripheral blood, taken in a trial of Ad26.COV2.S vaccine versus placebo. CDR3 in DNA: TGTGCCAGTAGTATAGCGGGGACATATGCCTACGAGCAGTACTTC. This translates into CASSIAGTYAYEQYF.